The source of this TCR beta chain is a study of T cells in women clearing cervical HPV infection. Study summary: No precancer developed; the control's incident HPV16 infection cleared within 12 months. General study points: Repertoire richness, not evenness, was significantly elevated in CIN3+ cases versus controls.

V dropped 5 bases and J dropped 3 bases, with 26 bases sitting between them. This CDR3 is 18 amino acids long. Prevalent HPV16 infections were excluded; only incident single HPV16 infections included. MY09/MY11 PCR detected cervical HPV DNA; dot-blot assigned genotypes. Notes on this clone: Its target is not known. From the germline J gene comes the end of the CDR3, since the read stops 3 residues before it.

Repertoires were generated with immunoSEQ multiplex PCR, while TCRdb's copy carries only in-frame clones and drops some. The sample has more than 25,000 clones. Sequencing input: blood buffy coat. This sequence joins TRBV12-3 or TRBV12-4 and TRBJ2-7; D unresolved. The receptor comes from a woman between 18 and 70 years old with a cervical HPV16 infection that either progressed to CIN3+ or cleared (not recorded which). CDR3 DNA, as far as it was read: TGTGCCAGCAGTCCCAATTCCCCGTCGCGTGTCTCAAACTACGAG. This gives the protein CASSPNSPSRVSNYE. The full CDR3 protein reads CASSPNSPSRVSNYEQYF.